Listed below are T cell receptor beta chains from one sample, sequenced in a study of blood T cell repertoires in COVID-19. Produced via immunoSEQ multiplex PCR; TCRdb's table is partial and in-frame only. The repertoire holds about 100,000 clones, with just under 85% as singletons. Material: peripheral blood. These receptor sequences come from a man between 50 and 59 years old with active or convalescent COVID-19. CDR3s include the opening cysteine and the closing phenylalanine or tryptophan.

j_call v_call cdr3_aa
TRBJ1-5 TRBV6-5 CASSTQGTQPQHF
TRBJ2-7 TRBV7-8 CASSQEAGDGSYEQYF
TRBJ2-3 TRBV7-2 CASQGRVNTDTQYF
TRBJ2-1 TRBV30 CAWGGLAGVGEQFF
TRBJ1-1 TRBV11-2 CASSWTENTEAFF
TRBJ2-1 TRBV9 CASSESIDNEQFF
TRBJ1-2 TRBV6-5 CASSYESNYGYTF
TRBJ2-2 TRBV28 CASSRGDGVTAELFF
TRBJ1-1 TRBV29-1 CSVHGQYMNTEAFF
TRBJ2-7 TRBV2 CASGQQGHEQYF
TRBJ2-5 TRBV5-4 CASSLRGQETQYF
TRBJ2-7 TRBV20-1 CSASMGTEQYF
TRBJ1-5 TRBV6-5 CASIEGVYSNQPQHF
TRBJ1-1 TRBV5-1 CASSLDRSYTEAFF
TRBJ1-5 TRBV12-5 CASGFNPRQGKASNQPQHF